What follows is one T cell receptor (beta chain) and its context. Its antigen is undetermined. Germline CDR1 and CDR2: GTSNPN and SVGIG (reference sequence). The CDR3 is 16 amino acids. With V trimmed by 6 bases and J by 6 bases, 16 bases remained unmatched. This entry is derived from a study of cytomegalovirus exposure and HLA in healthy donors. Study observations and caveats: The authors confirmed in vitro that three CMV-associated chains were specific for CMV antigens. A later analysis found first-cohort TCR clusters tended to co-occur in the 90 to 150 validation repertoires. Investigators reported 150 to 200 TCR beta chains as tied to cytomegalovirus.

The method was immunoSEQ multiplex PCR; TCRdb's version includes in-frame clones alone and lacks a portion of them. Seen here are under 200,000 clones, about 80% observed once, and the top ten hold less than 9%. Sequencing was done on a sample of PBMCs. The chain joins TRBV30 to TRBJ2-1, with 8 bases aligning to TRBD1. The receptor was derived from a man younger than 30 in good health and CMV-seropositive. The CDR3, as DNA: TGTGCCTGCCTTACACGGGGGCAGGGGGCAGGCAATGAGCAGTTCTTC. Translating it yields CACLTRGQGAGNEQFF.